The sequence of this T cell receptor beta chain was determined in a study of regulatory T cells in long-lasting Graves disease. Study-wide context: Prior antithyroid drug treatment in newly diagnosed Graves' patients lasted under 3 months.

Germline CDR1 DFQATT, CDR2 SNEGSKA (reference sequence). Trimming took off 6 bases at V and 4 bases at J, with 28 bases between the two ends. CDR3 size: 18 residues. Construction of the TCR beta libraries employed iRepertoire HTBI primers in conjunction with Arm-PCR of CDR3 regions. In TCRdb, the multiplex PCR reads were re-called with MiXCR into one record per CDR3 protein. The sample lists about 620,000 distinct CDR3 sequences, about 16% occurring once. Study observations and caveats: Under persistent disease, TRBV28, TRBJ1-2 and TRBJ2-5 were used preferentially.

Indicated time point: newly diagnosed GD, antithyroid drugs for less than 3 months. There was RNA extracted from PBMCs, and the TCR library was made from it. Notes on this clonotype: Its antigen is not identified.

These sequences were also reported in another study, on T cells in Graves' hyperthyroidism and ophthalmopathy.

The sequence was obtained from a woman in her 30s with Graves disease. The chain uses TRBV20-1 and TRBJ1-5; no clear D gene. The material was peripheral blood mononuclear cells (PBMCs), obtained at new diagnosis, from a patient treated with antithyroid drugs. The CDR3 spells CSARAAAAQRPFNQPQHF. The CDR3 DNA follows: TGCAGTGCCCGGGCGGCAGCAGCTCAAAGGCCTTTTAATCAGCCCCAGCATTTT.